This TCR beta chain was retrieved from a study of blood T cell repertoires in COVID-19 (dated by TCRdb to between 2020 and 2021). Context from the whole study: Samples from collaborators originated in the United States, Italy and Spain and spanned both the acute and convalescent phases of COVID-19. Subjects who had been exposed to COVID-19, were actively infected with it, or had recovered from it provided the deeply sampled blood TCRbeta repertoires that made up the dataset. HLA class I and class II types, where available, came from metadata supplied by the sample provider rather than from assay-based typing. The repertoires were made available in a free public database intended to serve as a resource for research on the immune response to SARS-CoV-2. The prospective study material was composed of cDNA or gDNA derived from T cells, B-cell-depleted T cells, or PBMCs. Samples came from the ongoing ImmuneRACE study (first 160 participants) plus 1,254 subjects from 6 global collaborators. The sample metadata nearly always contained a de-identified subject ID, COVID-19 status, age in years and sex. Study-wide findings and limitations: How much clinical and demographic metadata was included differed by source and by participant, and the metadata was provided uncurated.

The CDR1 and CDR2 encoded by the germline V gene are SGHVS and FNYEAQ. V ends up 2 bases short and J 4 bases short, with an unmatched junction base count of 10. CDR3 length: 17 amino acids, cysteine to phenylalanine. The read is trimmed to its CDR3 DNA, 51 bases read in frame from base 1. TCRbeta CDR3 regions were amplified from genomic DNA by means of the immunoSEQ Assay, a bias-controlled multiplex PCR. In the authors' own workflow: The number of nucleated cells in each sample was estimated from the amplification of reference gene primers within the assay. To quantify the absolute abundance of each unique TCRbeta CDR3 rearrangement, sequence reads were collapsed and filtered. For each sample, productive Simpson clonality was calculated as the square root of Simpson's diversity index across productive rearrangements. Here the immuneACCESS table is served through TCRdb, limited to in-frame sequences with V and J called. Missing clones are a known gap in these copies; in checked studies unresolved V genes cover under half, and the rest lacks a known reason. V and J calls and clone size are given by that table; D and trimming were obtained from the DNA. This sample is represented by roughly 92,000 clones; 87% of them were singletons. The biggest ten clones account for 4.5% to 5.5% of the sample.

Turning to this clone: Its binding antigen is unknown. There are no base qualities to consult, and no much larger clone falls within one base.

Whole blood was collected in K2EDTA tubes by collaborating institutions according to the institutions' own protocols. For TCRbeta analysis, collaborators shipped samples in one of three forms: frozen whole blood, isolated PBMCs, or DNA extracted from either of those sample types. This chain joins TRBV7-6 to TRBJ2-3; the central 9 bases match TRBD1. The material sequenced was peripheral blood. The origin of this receptor is a woman aged 80 or over with acute or convalescent COVID-19. The DNA sequence is given as TGTGCCAGCAGCTTATTCGCTGGGGGACAGGGCTCAGATACGCAGTATTTT. Its amino acids are CASSLFAGGQGSDTQYF. The full variable domain, completed from the reference TRBV7-6 and TRBJ2-3 proteins outside the CDR3, reads GAGVSQSPRYKVTKRGQDVALRCDPISGHVSLYWYRQALGQGPEFLTYFNYEAQQDKSGLPNDRFSAERPEGSISTLTIQRTEQRDSAMYRCASSLFAGGQGSDTQYFGPGTRLTVL.